This T cell receptor beta chain originates from a study of T cell responses to AZD1222 COVID-19 vaccine. This clone appeared once. Antigen unknown. The method was immunoSEQ multiplex PCR; TCRdb's version includes in-frame clones alone and lacks a portion of them. The top ten hold approximately 5.4% of the sample, which has roughly 80,000 clones, approximately 91% seen once. General observations from the study: Within unmutated variant regions lay the reported targets of nearly half of spike-specific TCRs. Among the donors, most were white British and more were female, and clonal diversity was possibly underestimated. When two AZD1222 doses had been given, Spike-specific TCR breadth and depth rose. Spike-wide vaccine-associated CD4 TCRs dominated at 160-218 and 743-854.

The sample was peripheral blood, taken on day 0 of MenACWY control vaccination. The TCR sequence derives from an adult in good health.

CDR3 sequence (DNA): TGTGCCAGCAGTGAAGGCGCAGTGATCTATGGCTACACCTTC. Its protein is CASSEGAVIYGYTF. The J gene is TRBJ1-2, the V gene TRBV6-1; no clear D gene. V lost 1 base and J 4 bases, leaving 10 bases between the germline ends. The germline V gene encodes CDR1 MNHNS and CDR2 SASEGT. CDR3 size: 14 residues.